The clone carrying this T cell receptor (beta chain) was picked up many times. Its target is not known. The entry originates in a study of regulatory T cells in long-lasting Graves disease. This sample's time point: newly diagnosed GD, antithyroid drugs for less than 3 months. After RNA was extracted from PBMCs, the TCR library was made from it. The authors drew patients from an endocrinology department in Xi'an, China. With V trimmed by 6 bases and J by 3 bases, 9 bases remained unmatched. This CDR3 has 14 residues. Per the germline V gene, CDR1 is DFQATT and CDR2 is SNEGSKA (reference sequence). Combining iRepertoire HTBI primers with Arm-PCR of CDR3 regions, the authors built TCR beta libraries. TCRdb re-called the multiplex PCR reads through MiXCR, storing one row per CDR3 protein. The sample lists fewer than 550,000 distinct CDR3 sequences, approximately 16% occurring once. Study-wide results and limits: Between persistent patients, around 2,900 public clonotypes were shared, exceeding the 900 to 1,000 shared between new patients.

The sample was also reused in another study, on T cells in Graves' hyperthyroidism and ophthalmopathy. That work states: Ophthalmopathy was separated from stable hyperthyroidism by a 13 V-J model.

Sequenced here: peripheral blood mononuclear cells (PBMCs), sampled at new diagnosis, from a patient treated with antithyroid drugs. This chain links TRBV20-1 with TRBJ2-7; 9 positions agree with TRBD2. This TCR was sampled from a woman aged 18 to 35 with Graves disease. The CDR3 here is CSADSGSSGYEQYF. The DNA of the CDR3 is TGCAGTGCCGATAGCGGGAGTTCAGGCTACGAGCAGTACTTC.